This T cell receptor (beta chain) was documented in a study of memory CD4+ T cells and cytomegalovirus serostatus. Single viable CD3+CD4+CD8-CD45RO+ cells were sorted as the memory CD4+ T cells. For this clone: The same CDR3 can be traced to other DNA sequences in this sample.

Repertoires were generated with immunoSEQ multiplex PCR, while TCRdb's copy carries only in-frame clones and drops some. The sample holds fewer than 75,000 clones, approximately 79% seen once. The germline V and J ends were trimmed by 7 bases and 4 bases, with 6 bases remaining between them. Germline CDR1 and CDR2: MNHNY and SVGAGI (reference sequence). The CDR3 is 11 residues long. The sample consisted of memory CD4+ T cells from blood. The J gene is TRBJ2-3, the V gene TRBV6-6; D unclear. This TCR came from an adult in good health and CMV-seronegative. The CDR3 nucleotides are TGTGCCAGCAAGGGTGCAGATACGCAGTATTTT. It codes for CASKGADTQYF.